This is a list of T cell receptor beta chains from one sample in a study of T cell responses to AZD1222 COVID-19 vaccine. TCRdb's copy holds only in-frame clones and misses some; the assay was immunoSEQ multiplex PCR. Of around 140,000 clones detected, 75% to 95% appear once; the ten largest clones hold about 1.9%. Sample: peripheral blood, taken 28 days after the second AZD1222 dose. Receptors were obtained from an adult who received the AZD1222 COVID-19 vaccine. Both conserved end residues are part of each CDR3. D genes are given only for firm matches. Size is stated for part of the rows, as once, few or many counts, or as a class when the clone is expanded.

TRBV7-2	-	TRBJ2-5	-	CASSFERETQYF	TGTGCCAGCAGCTTTGAGCGGGAGACCCAGTACTTC
TRBV3-1/TRBV3-2	-	TRBJ2-1	-	CASSPSIGVSYNEQFF	TGTGCCAGCAGCCCCTCTATAGGGGTCTCCTACAATGAGCAGTTCTTC
TRBV7-9	-	TRBJ1-2	few	CASSSDRAYGYTF	TGTGCCAGCAGTTCGGACAGAGCCTATGGCTACACCTTC
TRBV2	-	TRBJ1-5	-	CASSALNSNQPQHF	TGTGCCAGCAGCGCACTTAATAGCAATCAGCCCCAGCATTTT
TRBV7-2	-	TRBJ1-6	-	CASSLGIQGVLGSPLHF	TGTGCCAGCAGCTTAGGTATACAAGGGGTCCTCGGGTCACCCCTCCACTTT
TRBV5-4	-	TRBJ2-5	-	CASSLSGAHQETQYF	TGTGCCAGCAGCTTGTCCGGAGCTCACCAAGAGACCCAGTACTTC
TRBV11-3	-	TRBJ2-5	-	CASSLDSHVETQYF	TGTGCCAGCAGCTTGGACAGCCATGTAGAGACCCAGTACTTC
TRBV10-3	-	TRBJ2-1	-	CAITSPGSSNEQFF	TGTGCCATCACATCCCCGGGATCTTCAAATGAGCAGTTCTTC
TRBV14	-	TRBJ1-2	-	CASSQVNYGYTF	TGTGCCAGCAGCCAAGTCAACTATGGCTACACCTTC
TRBV2	TRBD2	TRBJ2-2	-	CASTTRAGAGELFF	TGTGCCAGCACCACACGGGCGGGGGCCGGGGAGCTGTTTTTT
TRBV19	-	TRBJ1-2	-	CASSDGYGYTF	TGTGCCAGTAGCGACGGCTATGGCTACACCTTC
TRBV9	-	TRBJ2-3	-	CASSALGTSTDTQYF	TGTGCCAGCAGTGCTCTGGGTACTAGCACAGATACGCAGTATTTT
TRBV5-1	TRBD1	TRBJ1-4	-	CASSYLTGGFKEKLFF	TGCGCCAGCAGCTACCTAACAGGGGGCTTTAAGGAAAAACTGTTTTTT
TRBV21-1	-	TRBJ1-1	-	CASSKVRGAPVEAFF	TGTGCCAGCAGCAAAGTGCGGGGGGCGCCGGTTGAAGCTTTCTTT
TRBV11-1	-	TRBJ2-1	once	CASTFGGHPYNEQFF	TGTGCCAGCACCTTCGGGGGTCACCCCTACAATGAGCAGTTCTTC
TRBV24-1	-	TRBJ1-2	few	CATSARTFDYGYTF	TGTGCCACCAGTGCCCGGACATTTGACTATGGCTACACCTTC
TRBV27	-	TRBJ1-2	once	CASSLQANYGYTF	TGTGCCAGCAGTTTACAAGCTAACTATGGCTACACCTTC
TRBV16	-	TRBJ2-1	-	CASSPAANNEQFF	TGTGCCAGCAGCCCGGCGGCGAACAATGAGCAGTTCTTC
TRBV14	TRBD2	TRBJ2-5	-	CASSHGIAGGSGTQYF	TGTGCCAGCAGCCACGGGATAGCGGGGGGCAGTGGGACCCAGTACTTC
TRBV7-2	-	TRBJ2-5	-	CASSRSREETQYF	TGTGCCAGCAGCCGTTCCCGGGAGGAGACCCAGTACTTC
TRBV11-3	-	TRBJ1-1	-	CASSSLGGAAFF	TGTGCCAGCAGCTCCCTGGGGGGGGCGGCTTTCTTT
TRBV7-3	TRBD1	TRBJ1-1	-	CASSGQGGTEAFF	TGTGCCAGCAGCGGACAGGGTGGAACCGAAGCTTTCTTT
TRBV18	-	TRBJ2-7	-	CASSQRQDNFYEQYF	TGTGCCAGCTCACAAAGACAGGACAATTTTTACGAGCAGTACTTC
TRBV19	-	TRBJ1-3	-	CASSIIRMFGGSGNTIYF	TGTGCCAGTAGTATCATCCGGATGTTCGGGGGCTCTGGAAACACCATATATTTT
TRBV4-2	-	TRBJ1-1	-	CASSQMGRTNTEAFF	TGTGCCAGCAGCCAGATGGGACGGACGAACACTGAAGCTTTCTTT
TRBV6-5	-	TRBJ1-6	-	CASRGPSSYNSPLHF	TGTGCCAGCAGAGGCCCTAGCTCCTATAATTCACCCCTCCACTTT
TRBV4-1	-	TRBJ2-5	few	CASSQEPHQETQYF	TGCGCCAGCAGCCAAGAACCCCACCAAGAGACCCAGTACTTC
TRBV5-1	-	TRBJ2-3	-	CASSLGGSVTDTQYF	TGCGCCAGCAGCTTGGGAGGCTCAGTCACAGATACGCAGTATTTT
TRBV19	TRBD1	TRBJ1-6	-	CASSLTGGGNSPLHF	TGTGCCAGTAGTCTTACAGGGGGAGGAAATTCACCCCTCCACTTT
TRBV7-2	TRBD1	TRBJ1-2	-	CASSRTGILYGYTF	TGTGCCAGCAGCAGGACAGGAATCCTCTATGGCTACACCTTC
TRBV30	TRBD2	TRBJ2-2	-	CAWSGGLAGNTGELFF	TGTGCCTGGAGTGGGGGACTAGCGGGGAACACCGGGGAGCTGTTTTTT
TRBV24-1	-	TRBJ2-5	-	CATGGAGQETQYF	TGTGCCACCGGTGGCGCGGGGCAAGAGACCCAGTACTTC
TRBV30	-	TRBJ1-5	-	CAWSTGNSNQPQHF	TGTGCCTGGAGTACGGGGAATAGCAATCAGCCCCAGCATTTT
TRBV7-9	TRBD1	TRBJ1-1	-	CASSSQGGQTEAFF	TGTGCCAGCAGCTCCCAGGGGGGACAGACTGAAGCTTTCTTT
TRBV12-5	-	TRBJ1-5	-	CASGLVYWGDRDSNQPQHF	TGTGCTAGTGGTTTGGTATACTGGGGGGATCGAGATAGCAATCAGCCCCAGCATTTT
TRBV5-1	-	TRBJ1-1	-	CASSLANGGTRTAFF	TGCGCCAGCAGCTTGGCCAATGGGGGAACCCGAACAGCTTTCTTT
TRBV6-4	TRBD1	TRBJ2-3	-	CASSELAGQGTDTQYF	TGTGCCAGCAGTGAACTCGCGGGACAGGGAACAGATACGCAGTATTTT
TRBV5-5	TRBD2	TRBJ2-7	-	CASSYSTSGGYEQYF	TGTGCCAGCAGCTACTCAACTAGCGGGGGGTACGAGCAGTACTTC
TRBV10-3	-	TRBJ1-4	-	CAISEGTGNEKLFF	TGTGCCATCAGTGAGGGGACGGGAAATGAAAAACTGTTTTTT